What follows is one T cell receptor (beta chain) and its context. The antigen is not known. The source of the sample is a study of shared clonotypes between healthy human individuals. Regarding the study as a whole: Against clonotypes common to all four donors, non-shared ones had lower generation probabilities.

Recent acute infections and vaccinations were absent in the healthy HIV-negative adult donors. Each donor was a Caucasian adult residing in Nashville, Tennessee. V was clipped by 4 bases and J by 3 bases; unmatched bases: 1. CDR1 and CDR2 (germline): SGHAT, FQDESV (reference sequence). This CDR3 has 14 residues. DNA at roughly 0.2 ug, tens of thousands of T cell genomes, went into sorted-subset replicate PCRs. Profiled with immunoSEQ multiplex PCR; TCRdb holds only in-frame clones, not every one. The data contain 1 million to 1.3 million clones, roughly 74% of them singletons. J is TRBJ2-1 and V is TRBV11-1, with 9 bases lining up with TRBD2. The source material was memory CD4+ T cells from PBMCs. This sample's subset: CD45RA-negative fraction. This sequence originates from a man aged 18 to 30 in good health. Some clones in this sample may be carry-over from other donors' samples. The CDR3 reads CASSYSGSYNEQFF. The CDR3 DNA sequence: TGTGCCAGCAGCTATAGCGGGAGCTACAATGAGCAGTTCTTC.